Detailed here is one TCR beta chain. Its antigen is still unknown. The data derive from a study of graft-versus-host responses after intestinal transplantation. For the study at large: All recipients were transplanted with multivisceral, liver-intestinal, or isolated intestinal grafts. The recipients all started with anti-thymocyte globulin induction and then took tacrolimus and steroids for 3 to 4 years. General observations from the study: Allograft graft-versus-host to host-versus-graft clonal ratios ran high in patients with graft-donor T cell macrochimerism.

Produced via immunoSEQ multiplex PCR; TCRdb's table is partial and in-frame only. The sample shows some 44,000 clones, about 95% of them seen only once. Germline loops: CDR1 MNHEY, CDR2 SMNVEV (reference sequence). The junction had 14 bases not matched to a gene; V was cut back by 4 bases and J by 3 bases. The CDR3 loop spans 19 amino acids. This clonotype was sampled from a human patient who received an intestinal transplant, so some T cells may come from the graft donor. The chain couples TRBV27 to TRBJ2-6; 8 nucleotides match TRBD2. The sample in question was PBMCs, obtained around 330 days after intestinal transplant. The CDR3 coding sequence is TGTGCCAGCAGTTCCCCCGGCGGGGGGTTACCGTATGGGGCCAACGTCCTGACTTTC. Amino acid sequence: CASSSPGGGLPYGANVLTF. The full variable domain, with the rest looked up from reference TRBV27 and TRBJ2-6, is EAQVTQNPRYLITVTGKKLTVTCSQNMNHEYMSWYRQDPGLGLRQIYYSMNVEVTDKGDVPEGYKVSRKEKRNFPLILESPSPNQTSLYFCASSSPGGGLPYGANVLTFGAGSRLTVL.